The 11 T cell receptor beta chains given below trace back to one sample, sequenced in a study of shared clonotypes between healthy human individuals. Libraries were prepared by immunoSEQ multiplex PCR; TCRdb keeps only in-frame clonotypes and omits some of them. The profile shows approximately 2.5 million clones, around nine tenths of them singletons. The sequenced sample consisted of naive CD4+ T cells sorted from blood. Subset: CD45RA+ positively selected. These TCRs come from a man younger than 35 in good health.

This clone was seen a single time. The rearrangement joins TRBV5-1 to TRBJ2-7; 9 bases agree with TRBD1. This CDR3 is built from 13 residues. V lost 4 bases to trimming and J lost 7 bases; unmatched junction nucleotides: 6. Germline CDR1 is SGHRS and CDR2 is YFSETQ. CDR3 sequence (DNA): TGCGCCAGCAGCGTAGGACAGGGGTGGGAGCAGTACTTC. This codes for CASSVGQGWEQYF.

In nucleotides, the CDR3 is TGTGCCAGCAGTGAAGGTAGCGGGGCTATCTACAATGAGCAGTTCTTC. Translation gives CASSEGSGAIYNEQFF. The chain recombines TRBV6-4 with TRBJ2-1, with 8 bases aligning to TRBD2. The CDR3 spans 16 residues. Germline assignment: CDR1 MRHNA and CDR2 SNTAGT. V dropped 3 bases and J dropped 3; count of bases not matched to a gene: 7.

The chain carries TRBV5-1 and TRBJ2-3; no firm D call. The CDR3 totals 16 residues. Deletions cut 1 base from V and 0 bases from J, with 12 bases between. Germline lookup yields CDR1 SGHRS and CDR2 YFSETQ. DNA of the CDR3: TGCGCCAGCAGCTTGACGGTCCTAACTAGCACAGATACGCAGTATTTT. Its protein is CASSLTVLTSTDTQYF.

The chain uses TRBV10-3 and TRBJ2-7; 7 bases are shared with TRBD1. With 5 bases clipped from V and 3 bases from J, the junction kept 7 bases outside the gene matches. The germline gives CDR1 ENHRY, CDR2 SYGVKD. This CDR3 region has 14 residues. The CDR3 loop is CAISHDRARYEQYF. DNA of the CDR3: TGTGCCATCAGTCACGACAGGGCCCGCTACGAGCAGTACTTC.

The chain couples TRBV11-2 to TRBJ2-3; TRBD2 might be the D (5 bases). CDR1 is SGHAT and CDR2 is FQNNGV in the germline V gene. The CDR3 consists of 15 residues. V was trimmed by 5 bases and J by 2 bases, leaving 14 bases between them. The CDR3 loop is CASSDYRDLTDTQYF. The DNA of the CDR3 is TGTGCCAGCAGCGACTACCGAGACCTCACAGATACGCAGTATTTT.

In the case of this clone: The sample has other DNA sequences that encode this CDR3 too. The rearrangement uses TRBV7-2 and TRBJ2-7, with 11 bases that match TRBD1. CDR3 length equals 14 residues. Germline loops: CDR1 SGHTA, CDR2 FQGNSA. The junction had 4 bases not matched to a gene; V was cut back by 5 bases and J by 4 bases. CDR3 sequence reads: CASSQDRGLYEQYF. CDR3 DNA: TGTGCCAGCAGCCAGGACAGGGGGCTATACGAGCAGTACTTC.

V usage is TRBV30 and J usage is TRBJ2-7; either TRBD1 or TRBD2 may supply D (6 bases each). V was trimmed by 0 bases and J by 0 bases, leaving 15 bases between them. CDR3 length: 16 residues. The germline gives CDR1 GTSNPN, CDR2 SVGIG (reference sequence). The CDR3 spells CAWSVRAGGASYEQYF. The CDR3 region has the DNA TGTGCCTGGAGTGTACGGGCCGGGGGCGCCTCCTACGAGCAGTACTTC.

The chain joins TRBV5-8 to TRBJ1-6, with a possible D match to TRBD1 (5 bases). Trimming pared 1 base from V and 7 bases from J, leaving 15 bases between. The CDR3 extends over 16 amino acids. The germline gives CDR1 SGHTS, CDR2 YDEGEE. CDR3 in amino acids: CASSLRGVITNSPLHF. CDR3 coding DNA: TGTGCCAGCAGCTTGAGGGGAGTCATAACCAATTCACCCCTCCACTTT.

This clone was observed once. This chain links TRBV7-6 with TRBJ1-4, with 7 bases aligning to TRBD1. Trimming removed 1 base from V and 4 bases from J; junction bases left unmatched: 6. The CDR3 consists of 16 residues. In germline, CDR1 is SGHVS, CDR2 FNYEAQ. The CDR3 is CASSLEGDRSNEKLFF. The CDR3 DNA follows: TGTGCCAGCAGCTTAGAAGGGGACAGAAGTAATGAAAAACTGTTTTTT.

With respect to this clone: A much more abundant neighbour one base away suggests this may be a read error. This same CDR3 is encoded by further DNA sequences in the sample. The chain links TRBV4-1 to TRBJ2-5; D call uncertain. This CDR3 is 11 amino acids long. In germline, CDR1 is MGHRA, CDR2 YSYEKL. V lost 4 bases and J 5 bases, leaving 5 bases between the germline ends. The CDR3 region is CASSLGETQYF. Written as DNA, the CDR3 is TGCGCCAGCAGCCTGGGGGAGACCCAGTACTTC.

V is TRBV10-3 and J is TRBJ2-3, with TRBD2 matching over 12 bases. The germline CDR1 and CDR2 sequences are ENHRY and SYGVKD. The CDR3 consists of 14 residues. The ends lost 10 bases at V and 1 base at J; junction bases unmatched: 3. CDR3 sequence: CATTSGGGTDTQYF. Written as DNA, the CDR3 is TGTGCCACGACTAGCGGGGGTGGCACAGATACGCAGTATTTT.